This entry describes one T cell receptor (beta chain). The data were taken from a study of cytomegalovirus exposure and HLA in healthy donors. In the PCR, 60 Vbeta and 13 Jbeta primers were used. Method: immunoSEQ multiplex PCR; TCRdb's copy keeps in-frame clones and lacks some. The sample spans some 44,000 clones; the ten largest clones claim around 1.8%. The sequenced sample was PBMCs. This clonotype was sampled from a woman younger than 45 in good health and CMV-seronegative.

This CDR3 is CSVRQDIRYTF. The DNA for the CDR3 is TGCAGCGTGCGACAAGATATACGCTACACCTTC. The chain combines TRBV29-1 with TRBJ1-2; D is unresolved. CDR3 size: 11 residues. V gave up 6 bases and J gave up 9 bases, with 14 bases separating them. Germline V CDR1 and CDR2: SQVTM, ANQGSEA.